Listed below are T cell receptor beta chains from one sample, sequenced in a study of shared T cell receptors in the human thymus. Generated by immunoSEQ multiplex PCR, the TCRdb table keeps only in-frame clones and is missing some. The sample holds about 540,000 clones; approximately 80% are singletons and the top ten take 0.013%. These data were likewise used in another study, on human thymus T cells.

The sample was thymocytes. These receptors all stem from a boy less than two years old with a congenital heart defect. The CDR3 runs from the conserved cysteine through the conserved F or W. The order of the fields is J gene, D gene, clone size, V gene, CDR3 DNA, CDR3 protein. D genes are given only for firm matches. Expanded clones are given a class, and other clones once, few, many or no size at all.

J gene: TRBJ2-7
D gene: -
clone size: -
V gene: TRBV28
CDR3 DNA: TGTGCCAGCAGTCCAACAGATCCCCTCCTCGAGCAGTACTTC
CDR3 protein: CASSPTDPLLEQYF

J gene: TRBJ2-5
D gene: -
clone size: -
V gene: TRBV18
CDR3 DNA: TGTGCCAGCTCGCCGACAGGAAGGCTCCAAGAGACCCAGTACTTC
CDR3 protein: CASSPTGRLQETQYF

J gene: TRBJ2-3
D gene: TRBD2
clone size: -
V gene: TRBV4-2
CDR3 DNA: TGTGCCAGCAGCCCACCAAGCGGGAGGGCCTCAGATACGCAGTATTTT
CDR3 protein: CASSPPSGRASDTQYF

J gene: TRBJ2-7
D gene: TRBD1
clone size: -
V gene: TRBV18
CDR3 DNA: TGTGCCAGCTCACCAACAGGGGATCCCTACGAGCAGTACTTC
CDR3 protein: CASSPTGDPYEQYF

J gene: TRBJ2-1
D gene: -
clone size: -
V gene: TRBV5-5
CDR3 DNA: TGTGCCAGCAGCTATGGCGGTAGCTCCTACAATGAGCAGTTCTTC
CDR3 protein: CASSYGGSSYNEQFF

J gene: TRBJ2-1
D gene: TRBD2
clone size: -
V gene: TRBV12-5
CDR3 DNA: TGTGCTCAGACTGGTCCGGGGGGCAATGAGCAGTTCTTC
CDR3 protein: CAQTGPGGNEQFF

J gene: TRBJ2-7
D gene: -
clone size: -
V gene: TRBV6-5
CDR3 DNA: TGTGCCAGCAGTTACGGACAGCAGAGCTCCTACGAGCAGTACTTC
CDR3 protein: CASSYGQQSSYEQYF

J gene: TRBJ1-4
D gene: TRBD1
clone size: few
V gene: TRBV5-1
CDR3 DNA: TGCGCCAGCAGCTTGCTCCCGGACAGGGGAAGGTGGGGTAATGAAAAACTGTTTTTT
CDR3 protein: CASSLLPDRGRWGNEKLFF

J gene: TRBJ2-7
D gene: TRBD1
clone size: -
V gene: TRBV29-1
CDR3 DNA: TGCAGCCCCAGTTGGGGACAGGGGGACTCCTACGAGCAGTACTTC
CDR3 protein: CSPSWGQGDSYEQYF

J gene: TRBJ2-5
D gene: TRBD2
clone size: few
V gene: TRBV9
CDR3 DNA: TGTGCCAGCAGCCACCGCGGTAGCGGGAGTCTGGGAGAGACCCAGTACTTC
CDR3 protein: CASSHRGSGSLGETQYF

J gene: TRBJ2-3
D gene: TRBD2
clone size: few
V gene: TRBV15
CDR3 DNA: TGTGCCACCAGCAGTGACTTCCGTAGCGGGAGAACAGATACGCAGTATTTT
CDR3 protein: CATSSDFRSGRTDTQYF

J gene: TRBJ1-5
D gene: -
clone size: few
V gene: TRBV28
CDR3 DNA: TGTGCGGAAAGTCGGGATCGGAGCAATCAGCCCCAGCATTTT
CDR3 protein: CAESRDRSNQPQHF

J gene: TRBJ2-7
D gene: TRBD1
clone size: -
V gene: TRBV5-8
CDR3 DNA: TGTGCCAGCACTGGGACCGGGACAGGGTTTACCTACGAGCAGTACTTC
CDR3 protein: CASTGTGTGFTYEQYF

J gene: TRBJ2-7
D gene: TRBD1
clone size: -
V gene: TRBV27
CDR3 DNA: TGTGCCAGCAGTCCTGGGACAGCTTACGAGCAGTACTTC
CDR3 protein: CASSPGTAYEQYF

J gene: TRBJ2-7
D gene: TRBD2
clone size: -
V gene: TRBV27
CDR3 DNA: TGTGCCAGCAGTTTAAAACGGACTAGCGGGAGGGATTCCTACGAGCAGTACTTC
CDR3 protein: CASSLKRTSGRDSYEQYF

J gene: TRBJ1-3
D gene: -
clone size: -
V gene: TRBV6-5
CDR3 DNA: TGTGCCAGCAGTTACTCGACGGGGGTCTCTGGAAACACCATATATTTT
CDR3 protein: CASSYSTGVSGNTIYF

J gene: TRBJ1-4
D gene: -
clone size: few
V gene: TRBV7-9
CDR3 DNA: TGTGCCAGCAGCCCCGAGGGCAGACTCACCTTTAATGAAAAACTGTTTTTT
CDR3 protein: CASSPEGRLTFNEKLFF

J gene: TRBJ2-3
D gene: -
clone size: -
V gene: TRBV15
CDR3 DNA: TGTGCCACCAGCAGATCCTTCGGGGATGCAGATACGCAGTATTTT
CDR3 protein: CATSRSFGDADTQYF

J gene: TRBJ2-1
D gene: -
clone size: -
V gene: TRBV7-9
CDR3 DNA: TGTGCCAGCAGCTTACGGGGGACAGCAAACAATGAGCAGTTCTTC
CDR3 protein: CASSLRGTANNEQFF

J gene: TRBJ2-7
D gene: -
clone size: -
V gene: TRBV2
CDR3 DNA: TGTGCCAGCAGCGAAGCTGGGCGAGGGGAGCAGTACTTC
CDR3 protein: CASSEAGRGEQYF

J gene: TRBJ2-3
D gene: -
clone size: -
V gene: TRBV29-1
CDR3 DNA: TGCAGCGTTGAAGATCCAGGTAGCACAGATACGCAGTATTTT
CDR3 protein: CSVEDPGSTDTQYF

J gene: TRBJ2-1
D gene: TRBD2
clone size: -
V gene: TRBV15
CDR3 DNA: TGTGCCACCAGCAAAGCTCCACTAGCGGGTGGGAAAAGCTCCTACAATGAGCAGTTCTTC
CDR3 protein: CATSKAPLAGGKSSYNEQFF

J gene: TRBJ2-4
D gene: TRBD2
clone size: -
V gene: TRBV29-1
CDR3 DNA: TGCAGCGCCTTGGCCCAGGGAGGGTGGGGTGCCAAAAACATTCAGTACTTC
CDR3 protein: CSALAQGGWGAKNIQYF

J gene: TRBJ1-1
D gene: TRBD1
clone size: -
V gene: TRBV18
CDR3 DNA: TGTGCCAGCTCGCTTACAGGGGCGGAGACTGAAGCTTTCTTT
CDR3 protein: CASSLTGAETEAFF

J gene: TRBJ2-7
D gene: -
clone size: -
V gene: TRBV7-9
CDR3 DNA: TGTGCCAGCAGCTGGGCCCCTAGCTACGACTCCTACGAGCAGTACTTC
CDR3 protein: CASSWAPSYDSYEQYF

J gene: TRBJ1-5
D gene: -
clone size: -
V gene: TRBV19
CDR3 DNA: TGTGCCAGTAGACGGGAAACAGTCCCAAATCAGCCCCAGCATTTT
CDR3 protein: CASRRETVPNQPQHF

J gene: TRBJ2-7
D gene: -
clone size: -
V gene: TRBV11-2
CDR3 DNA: TGTGCCAGCAGCTTAGATTCAGCGTTCTCCTACGAGCAGTACTTC
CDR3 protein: CASSLDSAFSYEQYF

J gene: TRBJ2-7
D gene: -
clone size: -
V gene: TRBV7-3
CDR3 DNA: TGTGCCAGCAGCTTCGACGGGAGCTACGAGCAGTACTTC
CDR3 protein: CASSFDGSYEQYF

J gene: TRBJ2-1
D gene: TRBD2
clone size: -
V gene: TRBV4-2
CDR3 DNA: TGTGCCAGCAGCCAAGATTTGAGCGGGGGACTAGCGGGAGCTGAGCAGTTCTTC
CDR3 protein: CASSQDLSGGLAGAEQFF

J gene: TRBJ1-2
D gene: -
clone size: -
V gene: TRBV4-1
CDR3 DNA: TGCGCCAGCAGCGGCGCCTCTTTGGGACTGAACTATGGCTACACCTTC
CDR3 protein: CASSGASLGLNYGYTF

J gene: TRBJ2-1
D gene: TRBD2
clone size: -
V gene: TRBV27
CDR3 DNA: TGTGCCAGCAGCCTCCGGGCTAGCGGGGGGAGCTCCTACAATGAGCAGTTCTTC
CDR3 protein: CASSLRASGGSSYNEQFF

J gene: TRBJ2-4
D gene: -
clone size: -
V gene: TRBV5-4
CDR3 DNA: TGTGCCAGCAGCTTGTTTCTCGCCAAAAACATTCAGTACTTC
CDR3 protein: CASSLFLAKNIQYF

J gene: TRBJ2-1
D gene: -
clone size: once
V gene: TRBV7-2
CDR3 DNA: TGTGCCAGCAGCACGCGACAGGCCCACAATGAGCAGTTCTTC
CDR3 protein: CASSTRQAHNEQFF

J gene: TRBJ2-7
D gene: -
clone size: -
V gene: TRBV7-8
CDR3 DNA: TGTGCCAGCAGCTTCCAGGGAGGCCTGGGTAAGGGCGAGCAGTACTTC
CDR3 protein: CASSFQGGLGKGEQYF

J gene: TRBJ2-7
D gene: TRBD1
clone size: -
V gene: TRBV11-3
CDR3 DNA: TGTGCCAGCAGCCTACCGGGACAGGGTGTCCACGAGCAGTACTTC
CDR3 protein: CASSLPGQGVHEQYF

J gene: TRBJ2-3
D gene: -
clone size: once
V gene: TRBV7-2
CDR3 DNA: TGTGCCAGCAGCCCAGGGGTGAGCACAGATACGCAGTATTTT
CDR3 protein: CASSPGVSTDTQYF

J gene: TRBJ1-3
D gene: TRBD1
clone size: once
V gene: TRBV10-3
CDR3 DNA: TGTGCCATCGGTTGGGACAGGGTTTCCCGCTCTGGAAACACCATATATTTT
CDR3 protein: CAIGWDRVSRSGNTIYF

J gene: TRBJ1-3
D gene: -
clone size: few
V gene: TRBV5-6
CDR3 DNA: TGTGCCAGCAGCTTGGTCCACTTCTCTGGAAACACCATATATTTT
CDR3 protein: CASSLVHFSGNTIYF

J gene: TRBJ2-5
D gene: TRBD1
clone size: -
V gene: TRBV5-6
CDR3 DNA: TGTGCCAGCAGCCCGCAGGGACAGGGACAAGAGACCCAGTACTTC
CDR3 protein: CASSPQGQGQETQYF

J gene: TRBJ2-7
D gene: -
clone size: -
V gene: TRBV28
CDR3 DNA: TGTGCCAGCAGTTTAAGGAGGCTTGGGGAGCAGTACTTC
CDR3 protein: CASSLRRLGEQYF

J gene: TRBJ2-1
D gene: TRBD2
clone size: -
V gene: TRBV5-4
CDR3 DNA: TGTGCCAGCAGCTTGGCCACGGGAGGGCCCCGCTTATACAATGAGCAGTTCTTC
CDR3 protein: CASSLATGGPRLYNEQFF

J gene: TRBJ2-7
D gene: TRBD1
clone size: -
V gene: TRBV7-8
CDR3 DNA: TGTGCCAGCAGCGGTCGGGACAGGGTGGGCTACGAGCAGTACTTC
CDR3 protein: CASSGRDRVGYEQYF